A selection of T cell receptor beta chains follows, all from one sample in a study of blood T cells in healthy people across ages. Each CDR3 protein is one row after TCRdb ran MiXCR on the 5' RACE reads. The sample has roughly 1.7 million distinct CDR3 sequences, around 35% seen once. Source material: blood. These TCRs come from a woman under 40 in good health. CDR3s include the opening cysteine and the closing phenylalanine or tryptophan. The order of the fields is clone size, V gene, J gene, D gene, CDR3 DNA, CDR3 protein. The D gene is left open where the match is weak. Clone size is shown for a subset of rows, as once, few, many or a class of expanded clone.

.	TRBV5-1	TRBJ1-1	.	TGCGCCAGCAGCTTGGAGCTCGGAAAAAGGGGGTCTGAAGCTTTCTTT	CASSLELGKRGSEAFF
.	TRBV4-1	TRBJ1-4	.	TGCGCCAGCAGCCAAGATGTGCGGGGTAGTCGTGAAAAACTGTTTTTT	CASSQDVRGSREKLFF
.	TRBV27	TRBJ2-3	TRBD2	TGTGCCAGCCGTCCAAATAGCGGGAGTGGTAATACGCAGTATTTT	CASRPNSGSGNTQYF
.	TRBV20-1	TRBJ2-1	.	TGCAGTGCGGCGGGGTACTACAATGAGCAGTTCTTC	CSAAGYYNEQFF
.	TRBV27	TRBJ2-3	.	TGTGCCAGCAGTCCCCCCGGGGTTAGCAACACAGATACGCAGTATTTT	CASSPPGVSNTDTQYF
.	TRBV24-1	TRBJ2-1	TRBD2	TGTGCCACCAGTCCGACCTTCGGGACTAGCGGCTACAATGAGCAGTTCTTC	CATSPTFGTSGYNEQFF
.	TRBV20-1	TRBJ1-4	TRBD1	TGCAGTGCTACGCCTGGGACAGGGAGGGAAAAACTGTTTTTT	CSATPGTGREKLFF
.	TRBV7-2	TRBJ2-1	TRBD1	TGTGCCAGCAGCCTCCGGGACAGGGCTATCAATGAGCGGTTCTTC	CASSLRDRAINERFF
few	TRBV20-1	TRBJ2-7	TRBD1	TGCAGTGCTAGATCGGACCCGACAGGGGGGGGTTACGAGCAGTACTTC	CSARSDPTGGGYEQYF
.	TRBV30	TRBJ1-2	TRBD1	TGTGCCTGGAGCCCGCCGGGACAGGGGGTGATCGGCTACACCTTC	CAWSPPGQGVIGYTF
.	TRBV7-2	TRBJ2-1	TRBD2	TGCGCCTCCGGGTCAGCGGGGGGAGGATACAATGAGCAGTTCTTC	CASGSAGGGYNEQFF
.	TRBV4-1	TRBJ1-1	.	TGCACCAGCAGCCAAGACCATCTGTATACTGAAGCTTTCTTT	CTSSQDHLYTEAFF
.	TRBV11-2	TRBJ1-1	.	TGTGCCAGCAGCTTGGCGGCGTTGCGTCAGTCTTTCTTT	CASSLAALRQSFF
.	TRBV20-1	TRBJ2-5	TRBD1	TGCAGTGCAATCGACAGGGGGCGGGAGACCCAGTACTTC	CSAIDRGRETQYF
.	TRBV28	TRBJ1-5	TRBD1	TGTGCCAGCATTGTACAGGGGGCTGGTCAGTCCCAGCATTTT	CASIVQGAGQSQHF
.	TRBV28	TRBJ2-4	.	TGTGCCAGCAGTTTAAGAGCGGTGGGGGGCACCCAAAACATTCAGTACTTC	CASSLRAVGGTQNIQYF
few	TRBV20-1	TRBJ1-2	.	TGCAGTGCTGGGACATCCCCTGGCTACACCTTC	CSAGTSPGYTF
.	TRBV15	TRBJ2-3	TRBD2	TGTGCCACCAGCTCTCGGGGTAGCGGGGGCCTGACGTCAGATACGCAGTATTTT	CATSSRGSGGLTSDTQYF
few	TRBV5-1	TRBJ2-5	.	TGCGCCAGCAGCTCACAGGGACAACCTCAAGAGACCCAGTACTTC	CASSSQGQPQETQYF
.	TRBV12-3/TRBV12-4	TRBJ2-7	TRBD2	TGTGCCAGCAGCCGAACGGGACTAGCGGGAGTCACCGCGAGGTCCGAGCAGTACTTC	CASSRTGLAGVTARSEQYF
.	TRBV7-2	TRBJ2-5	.	TGTGCCAGCAGCTTAGCTTCGGGACGGCCGAGATTGGAGACCCAGTACTTC	CASSLASGRPRLETQYF
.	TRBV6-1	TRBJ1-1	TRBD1	TGTGCCAGCAGTGAATCTTTCAGGACAGGGAACACTGAAGCTTTCTTT	CASSESFRTGNTEAFF
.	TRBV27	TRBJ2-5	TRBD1	TGTGCCAGCAGTTGGGGGACAGGGTTTAAAGAGACCCAGTACTTC	CASSWGTGFKETQYF
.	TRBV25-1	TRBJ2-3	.	TGTGCCAGCAGTGGCGAGGCTACAGATACGCAGTATTTT	CASSGEATDTQYF
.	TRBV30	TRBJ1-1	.	TGTGCCTGGAGCGGCTCGGCCACTGAAGCTTTCTTT	CAWSGSATEAFF
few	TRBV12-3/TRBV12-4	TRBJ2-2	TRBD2	TGTGCCAGCAGCGAACTAGCGGGGAACACCGGGGAGCTGTTTTTT	CASSELAGNTGELFF
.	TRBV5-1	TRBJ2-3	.	TGCGCCAGCAGCTTAATTGTGAGACTGCAGTATTTT	CASSLIVRLQYF
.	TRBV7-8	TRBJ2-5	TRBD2	TGTGCCAGCAGCTTAGAACTAGCGGGGCTCCCGGGGGAGACCCAGTACTTC	CASSLELAGLPGETQYF
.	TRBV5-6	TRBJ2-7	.	TGTGCCAGCAGCTTGGACTTCCCCTCCTACGAGCAGTACTTC	CASSLDFPSYEQYF
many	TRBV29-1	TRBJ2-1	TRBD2	TGCAGCGTTGTAGGGACTAGCGAGCTGGGTAATGAGCAGTTCTTC	CSVVGTSELGNEQFF
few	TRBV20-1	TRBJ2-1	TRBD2	TGCAGTGCTAATACAGGACTAGCGGGGGGAAGCTCCTACAATGAGCAGTTCTTC	CSANTGLAGGSSYNEQFF
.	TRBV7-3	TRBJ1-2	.	TGTGCCAGCAGCTTCCCCGAGGGGGTCGGCTACACCTTC	CASSFPEGVGYTF
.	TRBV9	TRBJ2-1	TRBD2	TGTGCCAGCAGCCCTACCTCCGGGACTAGCCCCCACAATGAGCAGTTCTTC	CASSPTSGTSPHNEQFF
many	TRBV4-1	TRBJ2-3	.	TGCGCCAGCAGCCTCCTCCTTACCGGGGAGAGCCCGCAGTATTTT	CASSLLLTGESPQYF
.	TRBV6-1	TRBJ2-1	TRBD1	TGTGCCAGCACCCTATTCTACGGCCGGGACAGTTACAATGAGCAGTTCTTC	CASTLFYGRDSYNEQFF
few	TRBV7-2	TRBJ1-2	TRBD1	TGTGCCAGCAGCCCCCGGGACAGTTTTAATGGCTACACCTTC	CASSPRDSFNGYTF
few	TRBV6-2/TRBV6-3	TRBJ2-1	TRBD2	TGTGCCAGCAGTTACCCCATTAGCGGGAGGGCCAAGGATGAGCAGTTCTTC	CASSYPISGRAKDEQFF
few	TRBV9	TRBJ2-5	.	TGTGCCAGCAGCCCTACCTGGCGTCCTATCTCGGAGACCCAGTACTTC	CASSPTWRPISETQYF
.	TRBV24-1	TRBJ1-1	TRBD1	TGTGCCACCAGGAAACAGGGGGGGGAGAACACTGAAGCTTTCTTT	CATRKQGGENTEAFF
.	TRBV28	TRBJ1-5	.	TGTGCCAGCAGTTTTTCGACGACGGACAATCAGCCCCAGCATTTT	CASSFSTTDNQPQHF
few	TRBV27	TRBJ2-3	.	TGTGCCAGCAGTCCACCGGACAGCCATCGGCGGAGAGATACGCAGTATTTT	CASSPPDSHRRRDTQYF
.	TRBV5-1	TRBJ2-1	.	TGCGCCAGCAGCCCCTGGGGTGGGTACAATGAGCAGTTCTTC	CASSPWGGYNEQFF
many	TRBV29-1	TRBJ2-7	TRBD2	TGCAGCGTTGTGACTAGCGGTACATACGAGCAGTACTTC	CSVVTSGTYEQYF
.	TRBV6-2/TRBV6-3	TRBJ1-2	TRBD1	TGTGCCAGCAGCACAAACCGACAGGGTTACTATGGCTACACCTTC	CASSTNRQGYYGYTF
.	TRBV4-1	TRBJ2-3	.	TGCGCCAGCAGCCAAGATCTGGGGGGGCTCACAGATACGCAGTATTTT	CASSQDLGGLTDTQYF
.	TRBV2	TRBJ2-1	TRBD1	TGTGCCAGCAGGGTGGACAGGGGAGAGCAGTTCTTC	CASRVDRGEQFF
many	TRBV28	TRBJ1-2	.	TGTGCCAGCCTACCAAGCCAGGGACGGTTTATTGGCTACACCTTC	CASLPSQGRFIGYTF
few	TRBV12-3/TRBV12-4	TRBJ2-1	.	TGTGCCAGCAGCCCTACAGGGTACGAGCAGTTCTTC	CASSPTGYEQFF